This T cell receptor beta chain was sequenced in a study of T cells in Graves' hyperthyroidism and ophthalmopathy. Overall study: Peripheral blood was secured at the point of initial diagnosis, before any treatment. Study-level findings and limits: Researchers found most expanded thyroid clonotypes above 0.001 in blood as well.

Template material for amplifying TCR beta CDR3 regions consisted of RNA transcripts. HTBI primers drove first-round RT-PCR of the TCR CDR3. TCRdb processed the multiplex PCR reads anew with MiXCR; each CDR3 protein has one entry. The data show a few hundred thousand distinct CDR3 sequences, approximately 14% seen once. Hyperthyroidism of Graves' type that showed no ophthalmopathy progression within 18 months was stable. Patients were aged 18 to 65, had disease duration under 2 months, and had newly diagnosed hyperthyroidism. Details on this clonotype: Its target is not known.

This CDR3 is built from 17 residues. The V and J ends lost 5 bases and 5 bases, in that order; junction bases with no gene match: 14. Germline V gene data show CDR1 as MNHNS and CDR2 as SASEGT. Material for sequencing was blood. This clonotype was obtained from a woman aged 18-35 years with Graves' hyperthyroidism. J is TRBJ2-5 and V is TRBV6-1; 10 nucleotides align to TRBD2. The CDR3 nucleotides are TGTGCCAGCAGTCCAAACCTAGGGCTAGCGGGAGCTGAGACCCAGTACTTC. Amino acid sequence: CASSPNLGLAGAETQYF.